This TCR beta chain comes out of a study of radiotherapy plus CTLA-4 blockade in lung cancer. Overall study context: Across the patients, objective responses occurred in approximately 19%, and disease control in around 31%. Study outcomes and limitations: The best predictor of response was reported to be early blood T cell clone dynamics, with interferon-beta.

Germline CDR1 SEHNR, CDR2 FQNEAQ (reference sequence). The CDR3 is made up of 13 amino acids. V gave up 2 bases and J gave up 7 bases, with 8 bases separating them. Note on this clone: Its cognate antigen is unknown.

The assay was immunoSEQ multiplex PCR, and TCRdb's table has in-frame clones only and misses some. The data show under 90,000 clones, with 72% seen just once and over 11% held by the top ten. This specimen consisted of peripheral blood, obtained from a patient treated with radiotherapy plus ipilimumab. The receptor was isolated from a human donor with non-small cell lung cancer that progressed on radiotherapy plus ipilimumab. The chain carries TRBV7-9 and TRBJ2-2; no clear D gene. The CDR3 DNA follows: TGTGCCAGCAGCTTACTGCTAGGCGGGGAGCTGTTTTTT. Protein: CASSLLLGGELFF.